The rows below give T cell receptor beta chains drawn from one sample of a study of blood T cell repertoires in COVID-19. Libraries were prepared by immunoSEQ multiplex PCR; TCRdb keeps only in-frame clonotypes and omits some of them. This sample carries under 200,000 clones, around nine tenths of them seen once, and the ten largest clones take around 3.3%. The sample taken for sequencing was peripheral blood. These TCRs come from a man in his 70s with acute or convalescent COVID-19. CDR3s include the opening cysteine and the closing phenylalanine or tryptophan. D genes are given only for firm matches. The listing skips clone size in some rows; elsewhere it reads once, few, many or a size class.

v_call: TRBV10-3
clone_size: NA
j_call: TRBJ1-4
d_call: TRBD1
cdr3_nt: TGTGCCATCAGTGAGTCGTCCCCCTCAGATCCCGACAGGGACAGTGAAAAACTGTTTTTT
cdr3_aa: CAISESSPSDPDRDSEKLFF

v_call: TRBV7-6
clone_size: NA
j_call: TRBJ1-4
d_call: TRBD1
cdr3_nt: TGTGCCAGCAGCTTAACCGGGACAGGGACTGAAAAACTGTTTTTT
cdr3_aa: CASSLTGTGTEKLFF

v_call: TRBV6-1
clone_size: NA
j_call: TRBJ2-3
d_call: NA
cdr3_nt: TGTGCCAGCAGTGAAGCCCCCCCGAGACAGGGCGGGAATACGCAGTATTTT
cdr3_aa: CASSEAPPRQGGNTQYF

v_call: TRBV5-6
clone_size: few
j_call: TRBJ1-1
d_call: NA
cdr3_nt: TGTGCCAGCACCCTTCTCGGGGGAATGAACACTGAAGCTTTCTTT
cdr3_aa: CASTLLGGMNTEAFF

v_call: TRBV27
clone_size: NA
j_call: TRBJ2-1
d_call: NA
cdr3_nt: TGTGCCAGCAGTTTAGCGGCAACCTACAATGAGCAGTTCTTC
cdr3_aa: CASSLAATYNEQFF

v_call: TRBV19
clone_size: NA
j_call: TRBJ2-7
d_call: NA
cdr3_nt: TGTGCCAGTAGTATTGGGACTCCCTTTCTCTACGAGCAGTACTTC
cdr3_aa: CASSIGTPFLYEQYF

v_call: TRBV19
clone_size: NA
j_call: TRBJ2-3
d_call: NA
cdr3_nt: TGTGCCAGTAGTTCCAGTGGCAGCGGAGCTAGCACAGATACGCAGTATTTT
cdr3_aa: CASSSSGSGASTDTQYF

v_call: TRBV27
clone_size: NA
j_call: TRBJ2-1
d_call: NA
cdr3_nt: TGTGCCAGCAGCCCCGTCGGGGGACTCCCGGGATGGGGCAATGAGCAGTTCTTC
cdr3_aa: CASSPVGGLPGWGNEQFF

v_call: TRBV15
clone_size: NA
j_call: TRBJ1-1
d_call: NA
cdr3_nt: TGTGCCACCAGCAGAGATCTAACGTCTCCTGAAGCTTTCTTT
cdr3_aa: CATSRDLTSPEAFF

v_call: TRBV28
clone_size: NA
j_call: TRBJ2-2
d_call: NA
cdr3_nt: TGTGCCAGCAGTTTAGCCAACGGGGACACCGGGGAGCTGTTTTTT
cdr3_aa: CASSLANGDTGELFF

v_call: TRBV6-5
clone_size: NA
j_call: TRBJ1-4
d_call: TRBD1
cdr3_nt: TGTGCCAGCAGGATGCCAGGGGGGAATGAAAAACTGTTTTTT
cdr3_aa: CASRMPGGNEKLFF

v_call: TRBV6-5
clone_size: NA
j_call: TRBJ2-7
d_call: NA
cdr3_nt: TGTGCCAGCATCCCGGACAGCTCAGATTACGAGCAGTACTTC
cdr3_aa: CASIPDSSDYEQYF

v_call: TRBV19
clone_size: NA
j_call: TRBJ2-2
d_call: NA
cdr3_nt: TGTGCCAGTAGTATCCGAGGACAGCACTTCACCGGGGAGCTGTTTTTT
cdr3_aa: CASSIRGQHFTGELFF

v_call: TRBV5-1
clone_size: NA
j_call: TRBJ2-7
d_call: NA
cdr3_nt: TGCGCCAGCACGAGGACAGCCGGGACCTACGAGCAGTACTTC
cdr3_aa: CASTRTAGTYEQYF

v_call: TRBV7-2
clone_size: NA
j_call: TRBJ1-2
d_call: NA
cdr3_nt: TGTGCCAGCGGCTCCTCCCCGGGCTATGGCTACACCTTC
cdr3_aa: CASGSSPGYGYTF

v_call: TRBV5-4
clone_size: few
j_call: TRBJ2-6
d_call: TRBD1
cdr3_nt: TGTGCCAGCAGCTCCGGGACAGCTGGTCTTGGGGCCAACGTCCTGACTTTC
cdr3_aa: CASSSGTAGLGANVLTF

v_call: TRBV10-2
clone_size: NA
j_call: TRBJ1-1
d_call: TRBD1
cdr3_nt: TGCGCCAGCAGTGAGTCCTGGGGACAGGGTTCGAACACTGAAGCTTTCTTT
cdr3_aa: CASSESWGQGSNTEAFF

v_call: TRBV28
clone_size: NA
j_call: TRBJ1-5
d_call: NA
cdr3_nt: TGTGCCAGCAGGGTTTCGGATCAGCCCCAGCATTTT
cdr3_aa: CASRVSDQPQHF

v_call: TRBV27
clone_size: NA
j_call: TRBJ2-1
d_call: NA
cdr3_nt: TGTGCCAGCAGCCGCTACAATGAGCAGTTCTTC
cdr3_aa: CASSRYNEQFF

v_call: TRBV19
clone_size: NA
j_call: TRBJ2-1
d_call: NA
cdr3_nt: TGTGCCAGTAGTATAAGCCACTCCTACAATGAGCAGTTCTTC
cdr3_aa: CASSISHSYNEQFF

v_call: TRBV3-1/TRBV3-2
clone_size: NA
j_call: TRBJ1-3
d_call: NA
cdr3_nt: TGTGCCAGCAGCCAGAGGACATATGGAAACACCATATATTTT
cdr3_aa: CASSQRTYGNTIYF

v_call: TRBV7-3
clone_size: NA
j_call: TRBJ2-5
d_call: TRBD2
cdr3_nt: TGTGCCAGCAGCGTACGACTAGCGGGGGGGCAAGAGACCCAGTACTTC
cdr3_aa: CASSVRLAGGQETQYF

v_call: TRBV2
clone_size: NA
j_call: TRBJ2-3
d_call: NA
cdr3_nt: TGTGCCAAGGACAGCGTCAGCACAGATACGCAGTATTTT
cdr3_aa: CAKDSVSTDTQYF

v_call: TRBV27
clone_size: NA
j_call: TRBJ2-1
d_call: TRBD2
cdr3_nt: TGTGCCAGCAGGACTCTAGCGGGGGTCTACAATGAGCAGTTCTTC
cdr3_aa: CASRTLAGVYNEQFF

v_call: TRBV7-3
clone_size: NA
j_call: TRBJ2-3
d_call: NA
cdr3_nt: TGTGCCAGCAGCTTAGAACATAGCACAGATACGCAGTATTTT
cdr3_aa: CASSLEHSTDTQYF